The 9 T cell receptor beta chains given below trace back to one sample, sequenced in a study of identifying expanded T cells in peripheral blood. The data were produced by immunoSEQ multiplex PCR, yet TCRdb's version contains in-frame clones alone and is incomplete. Here the sample spans 81,000 or so clones, roughly 84% being singletons. Sequencing was carried out using blood. The receptor set was obtained from a person aged 18 to 75 in good health.

The V and J genes are TRBV19 and TRBJ2-1; 7 bases align to TRBD1. Germline V gives CDR1 LNHDA, CDR2 SQIVND (reference sequence). There are 14 residues in the CDR3. V was pared by 8 bases and J by 5 bases, with 9 bases of the junction left unmatched. CDR3 DNA: TGTGCCAGTCGGGGAGACAGGGTCAACAATGAGCAGTTCTTC. This codes for CASRGDRVNNEQFF.

The chain joins TRBV18 to TRBJ1-5; no clear D gene. Trimming cost V 3 bases and J 4 bases, with 7 bases left between them. This CDR3 spans 13 amino acids. Germline V gene sequence: CDR1 KGHSH, CDR2 LQKENI. This chain's CDR3 is CASSPSGNQPQHF. The CDR3 region has the DNA TGTGCCAGCTCACCTTCCGGGAATCAGCCCCAGCATTTT.

Comment on this clone: One junction end does not reproduce the germline sequence, and a read error may be involved. V usage is TRBV7-9 and J usage is TRBJ2-4, with 8 bases matching TRBD1. This CDR3 has 14 residues. CDR1 and CDR2 (germline): SEHNR, FQNEAQ (reference sequence). CDR3 nucleotide sequence: TGTGCCAGCAGTTTAGGACAGGGTGAAAACATTCAGTACTTC. Protein: CASSLGQGENIQYF.

V gene TRBV18 combines with J gene TRBJ2-3; D is unresolved. V was clipped by 1 base and J by 2 bases, with 10 bases between them. Germline CDR1 KGHSH, CDR2 LQKENI. CDR3 length: 15 residues. The CDR3 here is CASSPRGPPTDTQYF. Written as DNA, the CDR3 is TGTGCCAGCTCACCACGTGGGCCGCCCACAGATACGCAGTATTTT.

The V and J genes are TRBV4-1 and TRBJ1-3; D unresolved. CDR3 length: 15 residues. V lost 4 bases to trimming and J lost 0 bases, with 10 bases between them. Germline assignment: CDR1 MGHRA and CDR2 YSYEKL. CDR3 nucleotide sequence: TGCGCCAGCAGCCCCGACGCGACCTCTGGAAACACCATATATTTT. Its translation is CASSPDATSGNTIYF.

V gene TRBV27 combines with J gene TRBJ2-1, with D maybe TRBD1 (6 bases). The CDR3 covers 17 residues. V lost 5 bases to trimming and J lost 3 bases, with 20 bases between them. Germline V gene sequence: CDR1 MNHEY, CDR2 SMNVEV (reference sequence). This CDR3 reads CASSNTQGEPNYNEQFF. CDR3 DNA: TGTGCCAGCAGTAATACACAGGGCGAACCAAACTACAATGAGCAGTTCTTC.

This clone has just one count. The chain carries TRBV6-5 and TRBJ2-5, with TRBD1 as a possible D gene (6 bases). Germline V gene data show CDR1 as MNHEY and CDR2 as SVGAGI. Deletions cut 0 bases from V and 1 base from J, with 9 bases between. The CDR3 has 15 amino acids. CDR3 nucleotides: TGTGCCAGCAGTTACTCTGGACAGCTCCAAGAGACCCAGTACTTC. Its protein is CASSYSGQLQETQYF.

J is TRBJ1-1 and V is TRBV28; 7 positions match TRBD1. Trimming at V came to 3 bases and at J to 0 bases, leaving 4 bases not matched to a gene. The CDR3 covers 15 residues. The germline gives CDR1 MDHEN, CDR2 SYDVKM. Here the CDR3 DNA reads TGTGCCAGCAGTTTTGGGGACAGAATGAACACTGAAGCTTTCTTT. Its protein product is CASSFGDRMNTEAFF.

This chain joins TRBV4-3 and TRBJ2-7; TRBD2 matches 13 bases. The CDR3 contains 15 residues. Germline CDR1 is LGHNA and CDR2 is YSLEER. J gave up 9 bases and V 0 bases, and 5 bases lay outside the gene matches. CDR3 sequence: CASSQDVTSGRVQYF. The DNA for the CDR3 is TGCGCCAGCAGCCAAGATGTCACTAGCGGGAGGGTGCAGTACTTC.